The 19 T cell receptor beta chains below come from one sample, sequenced in a study of beta chain features in type 1 diabetes. TCRB transcripts that were expressed got sequenced, as all of the isolated RNA had been reverse transcribed. TCRdb's table, derived via immunoSEQ multiplex PCR, lists solely in-frame clones and lacks some. The repertoire includes approximately 250,000 clones, around 9.6% of them detected once, and 0.03% to 0.04% sits in the top ten. The sample was naive CD4+ T cells from blood. These receptor sequences come from a woman between 18 and 29 years old in good health.

This clone was counted between two and nine times. The V and J genes are TRBV5-4 and TRBJ2-7; 13 bases line up with TRBD2. In germline, CDR1 is SGHNT, CDR2 YYREEE (reference sequence). With 4 bases clipped from V and 4 bases from J, the junction kept 8 bases outside the gene matches. This CDR3 region has 16 residues. This chain's CDR3 is CASSPGLAGTIYEQYF. The CDR3, as DNA: TGTGCCAGCAGCCCGGGACTAGCGGGAACAATTTACGAGCAGTACTTC.

This chain uses TRBV6-6 with TRBJ1-5; D remains unclear. V was trimmed by 6 bases and J by 4 bases, leaving 4 bases between them. CDR3 length: 11 residues. The germline V gene has CDR1 MNHNY and CDR2 SVGAGI (reference sequence). The CDR3 sequence is CASSPNQPQHF. The CDR3 DNA sequence: TGTGCCAGCAGCCCAAATCAGCCCCAGCATTTT.

This clone occurred a few times. This chain joins TRBV18 and TRBJ1-2; D is possibly TRBD1 (6 bases). The length of the CDR3 is 16 residues. Germline CDR1 reads KGHSH; CDR2 reads LQKENI. V was trimmed by 3 bases and J by 3 bases, leaving 17 bases between them. The DNA for the CDR3 is TGTGCCAGCTCACCCCCTTTACAGGGACCGGACTATGGCTACACCTTC. Encoded protein: CASSPPLQGPDYGYTF.

CDR3 protein: CASSIGGVRDEKLFF. Written as DNA, the CDR3 is TGCGCCAGCAGCATTGGAGGCGTCCGGGATGAAAAACTGTTTTTT. The V gene is TRBV5-1, the J gene TRBJ1-4; D unresolved. CDR1 and CDR2 (germline): SGHRS, YFSETQ. The V gene lost 4 bases and the J gene lost 6 bases, with 16 bases spanning the gap. The CDR3 consists of 15 residues. Full variable domain (missing parts from reference TRBV5-1 and TRBJ1-4): KAGVTQTPRYLIKTRGQQVTLSCSPISGHRSVSWYQQTPGQGLQFLFEYFSETQRNKGNFPGRFSGRQFSNSRSEMNVSTLELGDSALYLCASSIGGVRDEKLFFGSGTQLSVL.

This clone was seen more than once but under ten times. This sequence joins TRBV23-1 and TRBJ1-5; TRBD1 matches at 8 bases. TRBV23-1 is recorded as an ORF, its role being uncertain. V gave up 1 base and J gave up 6 bases; unmatched junction bases: 11. This CDR3 has 17 residues. The CDR3 DNA reads TGCGCCAGCAGTCAATGCAGGGGGCGCGGTTATAGTCAGCCCCAGCATTTT. Translated: CASSQCRGRGYSQPQHF.

V and J are TRBV2 and TRBJ1-2, with D possibly matching TRBD1 (6 bases). CDR1 is SNHLY, CDR2 FYNNEI, per germline. Trimming took off 10 bases at V and 8 bases at J, with 17 bases between the two ends. The length of the CDR3 is 12 residues. The CDR3 here is CATGGTNRGYTF. CDR3 DNA sequence: TGTGCCACCGGGGGGACAAACCGCGGCTACACCTTC.

This clone was picked up a small number of times. This chain uses TRBV6-1 with TRBJ2-7, with D possibly TRBD2 on 5 matching bases. The CDR3 spans 15 residues. With 2 bases removed from V and 3 bases from J, the gap between germline ends came to 14 bases. Germline V lookup: CDR1 MNHNS, CDR2 SASEGT. CDR3 in DNA: TGTGCCAGCAGTGAATTGAGAGGGTTCTTCTACGAGCAGTACTTC. This encodes CASSELRGFFYEQYF.

This clone appeared a few times. J is TRBJ2-1 and V is TRBV28; TRBD2 aligns across 14 bases. Germline lookup yields CDR1 MDHEN and CDR2 SYDVKM. This CDR3 is built from 15 residues. J was trimmed by 8 bases and V by 4 bases; bases with no gene match: 4. The CDR3 coding sequence is TGTGCCAGCAGTTCCCCGGGACTAGCGGGAGATGAGCAGTTCTTC. As protein: CASSSPGLAGDEQFF.

This clone was detected a few times. The chain employs TRBV5-1 and TRBJ2-2, with TRBD2 matching over 8 bases. The CDR3 length is 14 residues. V was pared by 5 bases and J by 7 bases, with 7 bases of the junction left unmatched. From germline, CDR1 is SGHRS and CDR2 YFSETQ. In DNA form, the CDR3 reads TGCGCCAGCAGTTTCGGACTAGCAGGCGGGGAGCTGTTTTTT. It is translated as CASSFGLAGGELFF.

V gene TRBV27 combines with J gene TRBJ1-6; the match to TRBD1 covers 11 bases. The CDR3 totals 15 residues. V lost 5 bases, J lost 9 bases, and 6 bases stayed unmatched. The germline V gene encodes CDR1 MNHEY and CDR2 SMNVEV (reference sequence). For the CDR3, the DNA is TGTGCCAGCAGTCCCAGGGGACAGGGGGGTTCACCCCTCCACTTT. Its protein is CASSPRGQGGSPLHF.

The V call is TRBV6-1, the J call TRBJ2-5; TRBD1 aligns across 9 bases. Trimming cost V 6 bases and J 5 bases; bases outside gene matches: 7. The CDR3 is 14 residues long. Germline V gene lookup returns CDR1 MNHNS and CDR2 SASEGT. Here the CDR3 DNA reads TGTGCCAGCAGAGACACAGGGGGCGGGGAGACCCAGTACTTC. Residues: CASRDTGGGETQYF.

This clone was recorded a few times. DNA of the CDR3: TGTGCCAGCAGCCCCCCGGACAGGGGGGAGCAGTACTTC. Protein sequence: CASSPPDRGEQYF. This chain links TRBV11-3 with TRBJ2-7; the match to TRBD1 covers 10 bases. The V gene end was trimmed by 5 bases and the J gene end by 7 bases; junction bases not matched to a gene: 5. CDR3 length: 13 residues. The germline V gene has CDR1 SGHNT and CDR2 YENEEA.

The genes are TRBV11-2 and TRBJ2-2, with D uncertain. The CDR3 contains 16 residues. Germline V CDR1 and CDR2: SGHAT, FQNNGV. Trimming took off 0 bases at V and 0 bases at J, with 8 bases between the two ends. The CDR3 bases are TGTGCCAGCAGCTTAGATCGCGTCTCGAACACCGGGGAGCTGTTTTTT. Translated: CASSLDRVSNTGELFF. Looking up the rest from reference TRBV11-2 and TRBJ2-2 gives the full variable domain: EAGVAQSPRYKIIEKRQSVAFWCNPISGHATLYWYQQILGQGPKLLIQFQNNGVVDDSQLPKDRFSAERLKGVDSTLKIQPAKLEDSAVYLCASSLDRVSNTGELFFGEGSRLTVL.

The chain recombines TRBV27 with TRBJ1-2; possibly TRBD1 for D (6 bases). This CDR3 contains 13 residues. From germline, CDR1 is MNHEY and CDR2 SMNVEV (reference sequence). V lost 6 bases, J lost 5 bases, and 13 bases lay in between. The DNA for the CDR3 is TGTGCCAGCAGGCGGGGGCAAGGGTATGGCTACACCTTC. As protein: CASRRGQGYGYTF.

The V and J genes are TRBV2 and TRBJ1-2; TRBD1 aligns across 7 bases. Trimming took 5 bases from V and 6 from J; bases not matched to a gene: 3. The CDR3 is 12 amino acids. Germline values: CDR1 SNHLY, CDR2 FYNNEI. CDR3 nucleotides: TGTGCCAGCAGTCGCCAGGGGGATGGCTACACCTTC. Translation gives CASSRQGDGYTF. The complete variable domain, with remaining parts taken from reference TRBV2 and TRBJ1-2, reads EPEVTQTPSHQVTQMGQEVILRCVPISNHLYFYWYRQILGQKVEFLVSFYNNEISEKSEIFDDQFSVERPDGSNFTLKIRSTKLEDSAMYFCASSRQGDGYTFGSGTRLTVV.

This clone was seen a handful of times. The chain couples TRBV7-3 to TRBJ2-3; 11 nucleotides align to TRBD1. Germline lookup yields CDR1 SGHTA and CDR2 FQGTGA. The ends lost 5 bases at V and 2 bases at J; junction bases unmatched: 6. The CDR3 covers 16 residues. The CDR3 here is CASSTGQGAPTDTQYF. The CDR3 DNA reads TGTGCCAGCAGCACCGGACAGGGGGCCCCCACAGATACGCAGTATTTT.

V usage is TRBV4-2 and J usage is TRBJ1-1, with 7 positions matching TRBD1. This CDR3 has 15 amino acids. In germline, CDR1 is LGHNA, CDR2 YNFKEQ. After removal of 1 base from V and 0 bases from J, the junction contained 2 bases not matched to a gene. The chain's CDR3 is CASSQVGQVNTEAFF. CDR3 coding DNA: TGTGCCAGCAGCCAAGTAGGACAGGTGAACACTGAAGCTTTCTTT.

J is TRBJ1-2 and V is TRBV11-2; the match to TRBD1 covers 8 bases. CDR3 length: 14 residues. Germline V gene lookup returns CDR1 SGHAT and CDR2 FQNNGV. Losses at the gene ends were 1 base for V and 4 bases for J; bases not matched to a gene: 2. The CDR3 region has the DNA TGTGCCAGCAGCTTAGGGACAGGGATCTATGGCTACACCTTC. This codes for CASSLGTGIYGYTF.

J is TRBJ1-5 and V is TRBV30; D unclear. V lost 0 bases and J 2 bases, leaving 11 bases between the germline ends. Germline assignment: CDR1 GTSNPN and CDR2 SVGIG (reference sequence). The CDR3 runs 15 residues. CDR3 protein: CAWSVPGIGNQPQHF. The CDR3 coding sequence is TGTGCCTGGAGTGTCCCGGGGATCGGCAATCAGCCCCAGCATTTT.